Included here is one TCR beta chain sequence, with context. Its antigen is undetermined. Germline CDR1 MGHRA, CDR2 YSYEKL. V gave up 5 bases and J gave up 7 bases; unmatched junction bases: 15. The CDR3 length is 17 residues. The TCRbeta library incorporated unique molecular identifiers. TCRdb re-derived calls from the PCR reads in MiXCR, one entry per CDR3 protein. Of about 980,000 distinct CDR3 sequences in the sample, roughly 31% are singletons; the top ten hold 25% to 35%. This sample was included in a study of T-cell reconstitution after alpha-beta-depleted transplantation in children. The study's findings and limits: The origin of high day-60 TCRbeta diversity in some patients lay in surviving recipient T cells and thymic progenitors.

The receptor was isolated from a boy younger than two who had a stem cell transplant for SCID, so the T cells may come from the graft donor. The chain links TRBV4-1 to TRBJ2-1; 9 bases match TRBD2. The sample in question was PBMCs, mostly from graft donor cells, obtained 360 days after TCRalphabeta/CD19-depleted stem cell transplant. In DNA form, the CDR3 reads TGCGCCAGCAGCTCCAGCGGGGGCGGGGGGGCCGGAAATGAGCAGTTCTTC. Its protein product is CASSSSGGGGAGNEQFF.